This section outlines one TCR beta chain sequence together with its context. Its antigen remains unknown. A deep-level run was used for the assay. Some clones are missing from TCRdb's copy, which holds only in-frame ones; the method was immunoSEQ multiplex PCR. The top ten clones hold about 1.5% of a sample with about 1 million clones, around 75% of them seen once. The study separated CD4+ cells into CD45RA+ naive and CD45RA-negative memory subsets. The data originate from a study of shared clonotypes between healthy human individuals. Findings and limits, study-wide: Clonotype sharing across donors was expected to vary with sequencing depth. Non-shared clonotypes had lower generation probabilities than clonotypes shared by all four sorted-subset donors.

The V and J ends lost 0 bases and 3 bases, in that order; junction bases with no gene match: 2. Germline V gives CDR1 LGHNA, CDR2 YNFKEQ. The CDR3 covers 15 residues. The TCR comes from a young man in good health. The chain couples TRBV4-2 to TRBJ2-7, with 10 bases matching TRBD1. The sample taken for sequencing was memory CD4+ T cells sorted from blood. Documented subset: CD45RA-negative fraction. For the CDR3, the DNA is TGTGCCAGCAGCCAAGAGGGGACAGGGGTCTACGAGCAGTACTTC. Translated: CASSQEGTGVYEQYF.